The sequence of this TCR beta chain was determined in a study of resident and recirculating memory T cells in vitiligo. Study information: Samples were epidermis from two lesional and two nonlesional sites, plus PBMCs. Whole samples, not sorted cells, were homogenized and used for genomic DNA extraction. General study results and limits: Non-conserved TCRs across sites and patients suggested distinct clones per lesion. Clonality differed among vitiligo lesions, with no unique dominant clone.

In regard to this clone: Antigen specificity is unknown.

The germline V gene encodes CDR1 SEHNR and CDR2 FQNEAQ (reference sequence). The CDR3 has 12 amino acids. Deletions cut 5 bases from V and 7 bases from J, with 8 bases between. The protocol was immunoSEQ multiplex PCR, while the TCRdb copy is restricted to in-frame clones and leaves out a portion. Among 70,000 to 85,000 clones, approximately 90% were seen once, and the ten largest hold over 4.5%. This sequence was found in a male donor with vitiligo. Sequencing input: blood. The chain uses TRBV7-9 and TRBJ2-2; D unresolved. CDR3 DNA: TGTGCCAGCAGCCCCCTAAACGGGGAGCTGTTTTTT. It codes for CASSPLNGELFF.